Listed below are T cell receptor beta chains from one sample, sequenced in a study of blood T cell repertoires in COVID-19. Sequencing was performed with immunoSEQ multiplex PCR; in TCRdb, only in-frame clones are kept and a portion is missing. The repertoire holds under 80,000 clones, 83% seen once, with 40% to 50% in the top ten. The sample consisted of peripheral blood. The receptors derive from a man of 80 years or more with acute or convalescent COVID-19. Both conserved end residues are part of each CDR3. A D gene is named only where the DNA matches it firmly. Size is stated for part of the rows, as once, few or many counts, or as a class when the clone is expanded.

cdr3_length clone_size j_call d_call v_call cdr3_aa cdr3_nt
12 - TRBJ1-6 - TRBV11-2 CASSSDGSPLHF TGTGCCAGCAGCTCAGACGGTTCACCCCTCCACTTT
16 - TRBJ1-2 - TRBV28 CASSFAYRGPRYGYTF TGTGCCAGCAGTTTCGCCTACCGGGGTCCGAGGTATGGCTACACCTTC
18 - TRBJ2-4 TRBD1 TRBV10-1 CASPPKRQGSLAKNIQYF TGCGCCAGCCCACCAAAAAGACAGGGGTCTTTAGCCAAAAACATTCAGTACTTC
13 - TRBJ1-1 TRBD1 TRBV30 CAWAGQGLTEAFF TGTGCCTGGGCAGGACAGGGGTTAACTGAAGCTTTCTTT
14 - TRBJ1-2 TRBD1 TRBV9 CASSPTGGGYGYTF TGTGCCAGCAGCCCGACAGGGGGCGGCTATGGCTACACCTTC
15 - TRBJ1-5 TRBD1 TRBV10-2 CASSEQGPGNQPQHF TGCGCCAGCAGTGAACAGGGGCCCGGGAATCAGCCCCAGCATTTT
14 once TRBJ2-3 TRBD1 TRBV6-2/TRBV6-3 CASSDRGHTDTQYF TGTGCCAGCAGTGACAGGGGGCACACAGATACGCAGTATTTT
13 - TRBJ1-4 - TRBV5-1 CASSLLGNEKLFF TGCGCCAGCAGCTTGCTCGGTAATGAAAAACTGTTTTTT
18 - TRBJ2-2 TRBD1 TRBV24-1 CATSDANPGQGSYGELFF TGTGCCACCAGTGATGCCAACCCGGGACAGGGGAGTTACGGGGAGCTGTTTTTT
14 - TRBJ2-1 - TRBV5-4 CASSPEGEDNEQFF TGTGCCAGCAGCCCGGAGGGCGAAGACAATGAGCAGTTCTTC
14 - TRBJ1-2 - TRBV27 CASSPDRGGYGYTF TGTGCCAGCAGTCCCGACCGGGGGGGCTATGGCTACACCTTC
12 - TRBJ2-7 - TRBV18 CASSPSAYEQYF TGTGCCAGCTCACCGTCAGCCTACGAGCAGTACTTC
12 few TRBJ2-5 - TRBV19 CASSTFGETQYF TGTGCCAGTAGTACCTTCGGAGAGACCCAGTACTTC
13 - TRBJ1-2 - TRBV5-6 CASSASRNYGYTF TGTGCCAGCAGCGCAAGCCGGAACTATGGCTACACCTTC
16 few TRBJ1-2 TRBD1 TRBV11-2 CASSSSTGDSHYGYTF TGTGCCAGCAGCTCGTCGACAGGGGATTCGCACTATGGCTACACCTTC
16 few TRBJ1-6 TRBD1 TRBV28 CASRGQRSSYNSPLHF TGTGCCAGCAGGGGACAGCGGAGCTCCTATAATTCACCCCTCCACTTT
14 - TRBJ2-5 - TRBV5-1 CASSLGTSTGTQYF TGCGCCAGCAGCTTGGGAACTAGCACTGGGACCCAGTACTTC
16 - TRBJ1-1 - TRBV3-1/TRBV3-2 CASSQVIGGGDTEAFF TGTGCCAGCAGCCAAGTAATTGGTGGGGGGGACACTGAAGCTTTCTTT
14 - TRBJ2-6 - TRBV18 CASSPGSGANVLTF TGTGCCAGCTCACCGGGGAGCGGGGCCAACGTCCTGACTTTC
15 - TRBJ1-1 - TRBV7-6 CASSLRSGGNTEAFF TGTGCCAGCAGCTTAAGGTCTGGAGGGAACACTGAAGCTTTCTTT
13 - TRBJ2-1 TRBD2 TRBV3-1/TRBV3-2 CASSRTRGNEQFF TGTGCCAGCAGTCGGACTAGGGGCAATGAGCAGTTCTTC
15 few TRBJ1-5 - TRBV6-5 CASNPGGGRYQPQHF TGTGCCAGCAACCCAGGCGGGGGAAGGTATCAGCCCCAGCATTTT
15 few TRBJ2-7 TRBD1 TRBV28 CASIPQGTGRYEQYF TGTGCCAGCATCCCTCAGGGGACAGGGAGATACGAGCAGTACTTC
13 - TRBJ2-7 TRBD1 TRBV28 CASSPGGSYEQYF TGTGCCAGCAGCCCAGGGGGCTCCTACGAGCAGTACTTC
14 once TRBJ1-6 - TRBV27 CASMASSYNSPLHF TGTGCCAGCATGGCTAGCTCCTATAATTCACCCCTCCACTTT
13 - TRBJ2-7 TRBD1 TRBV12-3/TRBV12-4 CASSFTTGVEQYF TGTGCCAGCAGTTTTACAACAGGGGTCGAGCAGTACTTC
12 - TRBJ2-1 - TRBV19 CASSIIWHEQFF TGTGCCAGTAGTATAATATGGCATGAGCAGTTCTTC
12 - TRBJ2-7 - TRBV12-3/TRBV12-4 CASSRDLREQYF TGTGCCAGCAGCCGGGACTTGCGAGAGCAGTACTTC
15 - TRBJ1-4 TRBD1 TRBV14 CASSQGGTGGGKLFF TGTGCCAGCAGCCAAGGAGGGACAGGGGGCGGAAAACTGTTTTTT
14 - TRBJ2-3 TRBD2 TRBV11-2 CASSLGGGPDTQYF TGTGCCAGCAGCTTAGGCGGGGGTCCAGATACGCAGTATTTT
15 few TRBJ1-6 TRBD1 TRBV7-9 CASSPGDRESSPLHF TGTGCCAGCAGTCCTGGAGACAGGGAGAGCTCACCCCTCCACTTT
16 - TRBJ2-7 - TRBV11-2 CASSLGFAGGTYEQYF TGTGCCAGCAGCTTAGGGTTTGCGGGCGGTACCTACGAGCAGTACTTC
15 - TRBJ2-7 TRBD1 TRBV5-1 CASSLRQGALGEQYF TGCGCCAGCAGCTTACGACAGGGGGCTCTTGGCGAGCAGTACTTC
15 - TRBJ2-2 - TRBV7-2 CASSLRGFGTGELFF TGTGCCAGCAGCTTAAGAGGGTTCGGCACCGGGGAGCTGTTTTTT
15 once TRBJ2-3 TRBD2 TRBV5-5 CASSFVAGSTDTQYF TGTGCCAGCAGCTTCGTAGCGGGCAGCACAGATACGCAGTATTTT
14 - TRBJ1-2 TRBD1 TRBV28 CASSLGAGGLGYTF TGTGCCAGCAGTTTAGGGGCAGGGGGACTCGGCTACACCTTC
16 - TRBJ1-1 - TRBV11-2 CASSLFVMSRDTEAFF TGTGCCAGCAGCTTATTCGTTATGAGCCGGGACACTGAAGCTTTCTTT
18 - TRBJ1-3 - TRBV3-1/TRBV3-2 CASSQDPAAASPGNTIYF TGTGCCAGCAGCCAAGATCCTGCCGCGGCAAGCCCTGGAAACACCATATATTTT
16 - TRBJ2-1 TRBD2 TRBV28 CASRGFGAGAGNEQFF TGTGCCAGCAGAGGGTTTGGAGCGGGAGCGGGGAATGAGCAGTTCTTC
14 - TRBJ1-2 TRBD1 TRBV28 CASSLPTQGGGYTF TGTGCCAGCAGTTTACCTACTCAGGGGGGAGGCTACACCTTC
13 - TRBJ2-7 - TRBV7-5 CVRSSARGSEQYF TGTGTCAGAAGCTCGGCTCGCGGGTCTGAGCAGTACTTC
14 - TRBJ2-7 TRBD1 TRBV5-6 CASSLGGTGVEQYF TGTGCCAGCAGCTTGGGTGGGACAGGGGTCGAGCAGTACTTC
14 - TRBJ1-3 TRBD1 TRBV11-2 CASSQGQAGNTIYF TGTGCCAGCAGCCAGGGACAGGCTGGAAACACCATATATTTT
14 - TRBJ2-2 - TRBV7-3 CASSLRGEAGELFF TGTGCCAGCAGTCTTAGAGGGGAGGCCGGGGAGCTGTTTTTT
15 - TRBJ2-3 TRBD2 TRBV10-3 CAIALAGGQRGEQYF TGTGCCATCGCGCTAGCGGGGGGCCAGAGGGGGGAGCAGTATTTT
16 - TRBJ1-1 - TRBV6-2/TRBV6-3 CASSSRSGRLNTEAFF TGTGCCAGCAGTTCCAGGTCAGGGCGGTTAAACACTGAAGCTTTCTTT
13 - TRBJ1-2 - TRBV5-5 CASSLITDYGYTF TGTGCCAGCAGCTTAATAACAGATTATGGCTACACCTTC
16 few TRBJ1-3 TRBD1 TRBV28 CASRGQAVNSGNTIYF TGTGCCAGCAGAGGACAGGCTGTGAACTCTGGAAACACCATATATTTT
15 - TRBJ1-5 - TRBV7-2 CASSLDENWNQPQHF TGTGCCAGCAGCTTAGATGAGAACTGGAATCAGCCCCAGCATTTT
15 - TRBJ1-1 TRBD1 TRBV27 CASSYGTGDGTEAFF TGTGCCAGCAGTTATGGGACAGGGGATGGCACTGAAGCTTTCTTT
14 - TRBJ2-7 TRBD1 TRBV5-4 CASSFRQGAHEQYF TGTGCCAGCAGCTTCCGACAGGGGGCCCACGAGCAGTACTTC
16 few TRBJ1-1 - TRBV7-9 CASSQLQGLGNTEAFF TGTGCCAGCAGCCAATTGCAGGGGTTGGGGAACACTGAAGCTTTCTTT
12 - TRBJ1-5 - TRBV24-1 CATSVQGQPQHF TGTGCCACCAGTGTTCAGGGGCAGCCCCAGCATTTT
16 - TRBJ2-1 TRBD1 TRBV10-3 CAISDSVGTGGREQFF TGTGCCATCAGTGATTCTGTTGGGACAGGGGGCCGAGAGCAGTTCTTC
16 - TRBJ2-1 TRBD2 TRBV7-7 CASSTGTSVSYNEQFF TGTGCTAGCAGCACCGGGACTAGCGTCTCCTACAATGAGCAGTTCTTC